This T cell receptor beta chain was profiled in a study of blood T cell repertoires in COVID-19. TCRdb's table, derived via immunoSEQ multiplex PCR, lists solely in-frame clones and lacks some. Among under 100,000 clones listed, about 89% were seen once. The germline CDR1 and CDR2 sequences are MNHEY and SVGAGI. This CDR3 region has 13 residues. V was shortened by 5 bases and J by 4 bases, with 8 bases between the two germline ends. Sample: peripheral blood. The receptor's source is a human donor in a cohort sampled during active COVID-19. The V and J genes are TRBV6-5 and TRBJ2-2, with a weak D call TRBD1 (6 bases). The CDR3 region has the DNA TGTGCCAGCAGTCGACAGGTCACCGGGGAGCTGTTTTTT. This gives the protein CASSRQVTGELFF.